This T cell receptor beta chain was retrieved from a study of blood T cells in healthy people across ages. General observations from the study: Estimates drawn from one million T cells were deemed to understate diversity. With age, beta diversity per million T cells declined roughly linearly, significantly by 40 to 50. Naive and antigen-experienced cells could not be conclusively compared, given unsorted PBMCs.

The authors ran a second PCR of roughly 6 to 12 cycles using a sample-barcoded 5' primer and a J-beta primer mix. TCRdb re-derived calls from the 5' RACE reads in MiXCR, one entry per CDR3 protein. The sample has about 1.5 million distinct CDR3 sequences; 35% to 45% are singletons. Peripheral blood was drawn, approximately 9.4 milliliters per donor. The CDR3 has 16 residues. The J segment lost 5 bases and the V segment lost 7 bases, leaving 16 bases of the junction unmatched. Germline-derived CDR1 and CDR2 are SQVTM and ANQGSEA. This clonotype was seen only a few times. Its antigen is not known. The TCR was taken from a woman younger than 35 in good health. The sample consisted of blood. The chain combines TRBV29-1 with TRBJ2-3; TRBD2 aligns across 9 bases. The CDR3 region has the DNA TGCAGCGCGGCAAAGGGTTGGACTAGCGAGTTAGATACGCAGTATTTT. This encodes CSAAKGWTSELDTQYF.